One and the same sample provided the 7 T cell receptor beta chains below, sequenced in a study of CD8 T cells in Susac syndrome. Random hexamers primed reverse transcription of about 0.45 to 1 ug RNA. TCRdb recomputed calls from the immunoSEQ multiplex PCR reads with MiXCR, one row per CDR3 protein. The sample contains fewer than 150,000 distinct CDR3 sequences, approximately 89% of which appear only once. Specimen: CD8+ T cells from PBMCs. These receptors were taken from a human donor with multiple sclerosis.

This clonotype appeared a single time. CDR3 bases: TGTGCCACCAGCTTTAGCGGGAGTATAGATGAGCAGTTCTTC. As protein: CATSFSGSIDEQFF. The rearrangement links TRBV15 to TRBJ2-1, with 9 bases fitting TRBD2. Germline assignment: CDR1 LNHNV and CDR2 YYDKDF (reference sequence). The CDR3 has 14 amino acids. Trimming removed 5 bases from V and 8 bases from J; junction bases left unmatched: 7.

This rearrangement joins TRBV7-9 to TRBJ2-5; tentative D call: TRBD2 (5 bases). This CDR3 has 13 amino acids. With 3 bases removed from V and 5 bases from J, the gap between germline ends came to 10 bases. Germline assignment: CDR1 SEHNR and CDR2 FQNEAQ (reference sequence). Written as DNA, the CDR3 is TGTGCCAGCAGCTTGCTGTCGGGGGAGACCCAGTACTTC. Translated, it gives CASSLLSGETQYF.

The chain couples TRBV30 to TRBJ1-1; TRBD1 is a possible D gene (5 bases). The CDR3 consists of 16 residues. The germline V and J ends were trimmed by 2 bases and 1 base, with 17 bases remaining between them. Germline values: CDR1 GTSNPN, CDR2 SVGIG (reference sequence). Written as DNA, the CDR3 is TGTGCCTGGAGTTCCCCGCTCGACAGCTGGAACACTGAAGCTTTCTTT. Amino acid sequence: CAWSSPLDSWNTEAFF.

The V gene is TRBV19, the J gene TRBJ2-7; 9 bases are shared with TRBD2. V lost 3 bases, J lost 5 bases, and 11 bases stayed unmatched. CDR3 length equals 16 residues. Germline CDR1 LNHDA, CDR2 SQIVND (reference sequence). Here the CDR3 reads CASSMPVSGSLDEQYF. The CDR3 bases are TGTGCCAGTAGTATGCCCGTTAGCGGGAGTCTCGACGAGCAGTACTTC. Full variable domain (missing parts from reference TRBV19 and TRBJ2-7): DGGITQSPKYLFRKEGQNVTLSCEQNLNHDAMYWYRQDPGQGLRLIYYSQIVNDFQKGDIAEGYSVSREKKESFPLTVTSAQKNPTAFYLCASSMPVSGSLDEQYFGPGTRLTVT.

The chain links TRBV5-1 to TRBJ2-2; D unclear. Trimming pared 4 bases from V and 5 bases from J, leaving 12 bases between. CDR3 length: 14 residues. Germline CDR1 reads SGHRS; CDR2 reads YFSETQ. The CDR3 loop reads CASSDPGGTGELFF. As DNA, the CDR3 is TGCGCCAGCAGCGATCCCGGTGGGACCGGGGAGCTGTTTTTT.

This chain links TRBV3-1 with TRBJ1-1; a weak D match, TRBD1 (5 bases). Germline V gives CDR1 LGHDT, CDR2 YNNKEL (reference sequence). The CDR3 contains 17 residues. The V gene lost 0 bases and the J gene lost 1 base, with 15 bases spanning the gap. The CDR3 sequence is CASSQDRAGGKNTEAFF. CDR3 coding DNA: TGTGCCAGCAGCCAAGATAGGGCGGGGGGTAAGAACACTGAAGCTTTCTTT.

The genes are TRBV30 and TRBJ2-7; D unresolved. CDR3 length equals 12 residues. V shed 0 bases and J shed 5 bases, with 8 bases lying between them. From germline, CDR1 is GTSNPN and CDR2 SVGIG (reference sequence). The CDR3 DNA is TGTGCCTGGAGTGTGGGTGGGGACGAGCAGTACTTC. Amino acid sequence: CAWSVGGDEQYF.